The rows below give T cell receptor beta chains drawn from one sample of a study of regulatory T cells. Only in-frame clones appear in the TCRdb table, and some are missing; sequencing was by immunoSEQ multiplex PCR. In the table there are about 30,000 clones, approximately 90% of which are singletons. Sequencing input: conventional CD4+ T cells sorted from blood. The receptors originated from a young adult with CD3G deficiency. Both conserved end residues are trimmed from each CDR3.

TRBJ1-1 TRBV7-6 ASSPPGRGFNTEAF
TRBJ1-1 TRBV7-2 ASSLAGGNTEAF
TRBJ2-7 TRBV29-1 SVGDYEQY
TRBJ2-3 TRBV7-9 ASSANRGRDTQY
TRBJ1-1 TRBV7-2 ASSLQPNTEAF
TRBJ2-3 TRBV5-1 ASSLGGTLTDTQY
TRBJ1-1 TRBV7-9 ASSRGGHTEAF
TRBJ2-1 TRBV27 ASSLMRGGPNEQF
TRBJ2-3 TRBV10-3 AISPGRTDTQY
TRBJ2-6 TRBV7-2 ASSLSTGGSGANVLT
TRBJ2-7 TRBV28 ASRKGLAGPYEQY
TRBJ2-5 TRBV7-8 ASISREGGETQY
TRBJ2-1 TRBV7-4 ASSRGDLSNHEQF
TRBJ2-3 TRBV14 ASSQDMRLAGVRTDTQY
TRBJ2-7 TRBV6-1 ASSEQWGAREQY
TRBJ2-7 TRBV28 ASSFLLTSYEQY
TRBJ1-4 TRBV7-9 ASSSPGTQKLF
TRBJ2-1 TRBV2 ASSEYNEQF
TRBJ1-1 TRBV7-9 ASSLVVGTGRGTEAF
TRBJ2-1 TRBV7-9 ASSPREFGEQF
TRBJ2-1 TRBV6-5 ASSYRDRTYNEQF
TRBJ1-1 TRBV5-1 ASSLGWGKENTEAF
TRBJ1-1 TRBV6-6 ASRGVRTEAF
TRBJ2-1 TRBV19 ASSILDRGGKNEQF
TRBJ2-1 TRBV18 ASSLTGTSGYNEQF
TRBJ2-1 TRBV7-9 ASSLTDLYNEQF
TRBJ2-3 TRBV5-1 ASSVSGRATDTQY
TRBJ1-6 TRBV19 ASSINRGFNSPLH
TRBJ1-6 TRBV18 ASSPPSLNSPLH
TRBJ2-5 TRBV7-9 ASSDTGGRAETQY
TRBJ2-3 TRBV11-2 ASSLGRLTGDTQY
TRBJ2-1 TRBV7-9 ASSLPSGAGVI
TRBJ1-3 TRBV2 ATGLFSGNTIY
TRBJ1-4 TRBV6-1 ASSETLNRGGEKLF
TRBJ2-1 TRBV2 ASSDLEGPYSYNEQF
TRBJ2-7 TRBV15 ATSRDFPSLRY
TRBJ2-1 TRBV5-1 ASSSGLADGDEQF
TRBJ2-7 TRBV6-1 ASSLMPGPYEQY
TRBJ1-1 TRBV7-9 ASSLEGANTEAF
TRBJ2-1 TRBV5-1 ASSRAGGPYNEQF
TRBJ2-1 TRBV7-6 ASSLEGGLARYNEQF
TRBJ1-2 TRBV18 ASSPIRGWDYT
TRBJ2-5 TRBV2 ASSRQGVVQETQY
TRBJ1-6 TRBV6-1 ASSEASGGFSPLH
TRBJ1-5 TRBV19 ASARTGWNQPQH
TRBJ1-1 TRBV10-2 ASSANTRNTEAF
TRBJ2-3 TRBV14 ASSQVLATSTDTQY
TRBJ2-4 TRBV20-1 SASGGDIQY
TRBJ1-1 TRBV28 ASSYAGLNTEAF
TRBJ1-2 TRBV5-6 ASSFQATGGPYGYT
TRBJ2-1 TRBV2 ASSRVSGGANEQF
TRBJ1-3 TRBV30 AWGLGPGNTIY
TRBJ2-5 TRBV6-6 ASSYGQGYETQY
TRBJ2-1 TRBV4-1 ASSRDRVAEQF
TRBJ2-1 TRBV18 ASSLTGTEYNEQF
TRBJ2-7 TRBV6-1 ASSVDSSYEQY
TRBJ1-3 TRBV4-1 ASSQGRGATGNTIY
TRBJ2-7 TRBV28 ASSDRYEQY
TRBJ1-6 TRBV5-1 ASSLDPGNSPLH